A selection of T cell receptor beta chains follows, all from one sample in a study of OX40 agonist ivuxolimab in advanced cancers. Sequenced by immunoSEQ multiplex PCR; TCRdb stores in-frame clones only, minus some. The sample holds almost 65,000 clones, roughly 84% seen once. Sequencing used CD4+ or CD8+ T cells sorted from blood, obtained in a trial of the OX40 agonist ivuxolimab. Receptors were obtained from an adult with an advanced solid tumor such as melanoma, head and neck, liver or kidney cancer. CDR3s include the opening cysteine and the closing phenylalanine or tryptophan.

j_call	v_call	cdr3_aa
TRBJ1-1	TRBV18	CATLPGSDFTEAFF
TRBJ2-5	TRBV20-1	CSAIGGETQYF
TRBJ1-2	TRBV29-1	CSVGLIYGYTF
TRBJ2-2	TRBV5-1	CASSFGTSGIKFTGELFF
TRBJ2-6	TRBV27	CASSRLGRRDRWSPAGANVLTF
TRBJ2-1	TRBV7-8	CASVPAGGYNEQFF
TRBJ1-2	TRBV15	CATSSVAVANYGYTF
TRBJ1-1	TRBV15	CATSRDLGTEAFF
TRBJ1-1	TRBV19	CASRRDLSSPEAFF
TRBJ2-5	TRBV11-3	CASSLAGGQETQYF
TRBJ1-5	TRBV5-1	CASSPLGGLGQPQHF
TRBJ2-5	TRBV11-2	CASSLDWGSSFPQAETQYF
TRBJ2-5	TRBV2	CASRVGGQETQYF
TRBJ2-1	TRBV2	CASRGIYNEQFF
TRBJ1-1	TRBV19	CASSPLGNTEAFF
TRBJ2-6	TRBV27	CASSLGSSGANVLTF
TRBJ2-1	TRBV20-1	CSASRSNEQFF
TRBJ1-5	TRBV6-1	CASSGEHLSNQPQHF
TRBJ2-7	TRBV5-1	CASSLSVDRAPAYEQYF
TRBJ2-7	TRBV5-4	CASRLAGGPYEQYF
TRBJ1-1	TRBV7-3	CASRVGAGNTEAFF
TRBJ2-4	TRBV2	CASSEGRASGSLQYF
TRBJ1-5	TRBV7-2	CASSPVRNQPQHF
TRBJ1-5	TRBV19	CASTKQGNQPQHF
TRBJ2-3	TRBV14	CASSQDRVVLGDTQYF
TRBJ2-7	TRBV6-1	CASTLRPNSYEQYF
TRBJ2-7	TRBV29-1	CSVEEGSRGYEQYF
TRBJ1-1	TRBV19	CASSIDLGVATEAFF
TRBJ2-6	TRBV19	CASSIGRSGANVLTF